A selection of T cell receptor beta chains follows, all from one sample in a study of regulatory T cells in long-lasting Graves disease. TCRdb called the multiplex PCR reads again in MiXCR, with one record for every CDR3 protein. The sample shows around 510,000 distinct CDR3 sequences, less than 25% of them seen only once. The sample in question was peripheral blood mononuclear cells (PBMCs), obtained when the disease was refractory, from a patient treated with antithyroid drugs. All receptors come from a female donor with Graves disease. The CDR3 runs from the conserved cysteine through the conserved F or W.

>TRBV28|TRBJ1-6|13
CATLGQFLSPLHF
>TRBV20-1|TRBJ1-1|15
CSAPERSVMNTEAFF
>TRBV19|TRBJ1-4|16
CASSIAGTHRSEKLFF
>TRBV20-1|TRBJ2-5|11
CSASMGGTQYF
>TRBV28|TRBJ1-5|15
CASIHGQGINQPQHF
>TRBV27|TRBJ2-5|14
CASSLSPWGETQYF
>TRBV4-2|TRBJ2-5|19
CASSQGMGLAGVWQETQYF
>TRBV2|TRBJ2-7|11
CASTLTYEQYF
>TRBV7-8|TRBJ1-4|13
CASSLGREEKLFF
>TRBV28|TRBJ2-3|14
CASSRADITDTQYF
>TRBV6-1|TRBJ2-7|14
CASSETGGGYEQYF
>TRBV7-9|TRBJ2-7|14
CASSFPGQNYEQYF
>TRBV6-1|TRBJ2-7|16
CASKLTPTATSYEQYF
>TRBV6-1|TRBJ1-4|14
CASRTGDPNEKLFF
>TRBV27|TRBJ2-1|16
CASSILGLRDRNEQFF
>TRBV5-5|TRBJ2-5|16
CASSLAWQGAPETQYF
>TRBV24-1|TRBJ2-2|16
CATSDPTRGIPGELFF
>TRBV20-1|TRBJ2-1|17
CSAEGVWRAARAAEQFF
>TRBV12-3/TRBV12-4|TRBJ2-7|14
CASSFGGTSYEQYF
>TRBV28|TRBJ2-5|18
CASSLAEGLGQNQETQYF
>TRBV3-1|TRBJ2-4|17
CASSHPGQPIAKNIQYF
>TRBV6-9|TRBJ2-5|15
CASSYFRTGGETQYF
>TRBV10-3|TRBJ1-6|14
CAIRTGVTDSPLHF
>TRBV25-1|TRBJ1-1|16
CASSELTPRVNTEAFF
>TRBV4-3|TRBJ1-5|18
CASSPGTVQGQSNQPQHF
>TRBV7-8|TRBJ2-5|15
CASSFGQARGETQYF
>TRBV12-3/TRBV12-4|TRBJ2-7|16
CASSLGGIAGTYEQYF
>TRBV19|TRBJ1-2|12
CASTTGSSGYTF
>TRBV10-3|TRBJ2-5|16
CAVSESTATATETQYF